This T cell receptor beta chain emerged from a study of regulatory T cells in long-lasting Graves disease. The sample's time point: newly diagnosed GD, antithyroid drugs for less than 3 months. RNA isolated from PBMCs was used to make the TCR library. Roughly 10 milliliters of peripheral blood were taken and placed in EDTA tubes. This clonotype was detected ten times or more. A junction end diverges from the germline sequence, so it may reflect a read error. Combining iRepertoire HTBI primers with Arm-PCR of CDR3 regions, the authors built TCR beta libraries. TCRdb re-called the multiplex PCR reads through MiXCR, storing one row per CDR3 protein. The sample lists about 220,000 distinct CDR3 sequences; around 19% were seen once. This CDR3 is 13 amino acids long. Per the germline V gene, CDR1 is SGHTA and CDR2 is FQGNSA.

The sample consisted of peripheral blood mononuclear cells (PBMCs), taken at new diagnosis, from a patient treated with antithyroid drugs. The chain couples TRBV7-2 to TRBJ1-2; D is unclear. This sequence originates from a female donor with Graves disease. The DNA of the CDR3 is TGTGCCAGCAGCCCCTGGCCTACGGACCCCTTGGCCTTC. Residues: CASSPWPTDPLAF.